One sample yielded the 6 T cell receptor beta chains listed below, sequenced in a study of post-analysis software for immune sequencing data. Study-level points and caveats: The study found TRBV5-6, TRBV5-1 and TRBV20-1 among a few TRBV segments more frequent in patients than controls.

Unique molecular identifiers were present in the TCR beta cDNA libraries. TCRdb re-analysed the PCR reads in MiXCR, keeping a single row per CDR3 protein. This table holds more than 350,000 distinct CDR3 sequences, about 40% found once. Their target antigens are unknown. The sample was blood. These receptor sequences come from a girl aged 2 to 9 with multiple sclerosis.

This clonotype was seen only a few times. The chain uses TRBV7-6 and TRBJ2-5; D is undetermined. Germline lookup yields CDR1 SGHVS and CDR2 FNYEAQ. The CDR3 contains 14 residues. Trimming took 1 base from V and 4 from J, leaving 10 bases between them. CDR3 coding DNA: TGTGCCAGCAGCTTAGAGACGCCCCCAGAGACCCAGTACTTC. As protein: CASSLETPPETQYF. The variable domain in full, with the rest retrieved from reference TRBV7-6 and TRBJ2-5, is GAGVSQSPRYKVTKRGQDVALRCDPISGHVSLYWYRQALGQGPEFLTYFNYEAQQDKSGLPNDRFSAERPEGSISTLTIQRTEQRDSAMYRCASSLETPPETQYFGPGTRLLVL.

This clonotype was recorded a few times. This CDR3 is CASSLDRLAGELFF. CDR3 DNA: TGTGCCAGCAGCTTAGATCGCTTGGCTGGGGAGCTGTTTTTT. This rearrangement joins TRBV11-2 to TRBJ2-2, with D unclear. The V end was cut by 0 bases, the J end by 8 bases, with 10 bases between. In germline, CDR1 is SGHAT, CDR2 FQNNGV. The CDR3 loop spans 14 amino acids.

This chain joins TRBV2 and TRBJ2-1, with D unclear. Germline loops: CDR1 SNHLY, CDR2 FYNNEI. This CDR3 has 13 amino acids. V was trimmed by 10 bases and J by 6 bases, leaving 16 bases between them. The CDR3 DNA sequence: TGTGCCACTCCTGGGATACAGTCCAATGAGCAGTTCTTC. This translates into CATPGIQSNEQFF. The full variable domain, completed using reference TRBV2 and TRBJ2-1, is EPEVTQTPSHQVTQMGQEVILRCVPISNHLYFYWYRQILGQKVEFLVSFYNNEISEKSEIFDDQFSVERPDGSNFTLKIRSTKLEDSAMYFCATPGIQSNEQFFGPGTRLTVL.

This clonotype was counted a few times. The chain has TRBV28 and TRBJ2-5; no firm D call. The germline V gene has CDR1 MDHEN and CDR2 SYDVKM. The CDR3 loop spans 14 amino acids. Trimming cost V 5 bases and J 1 base, with 11 bases left between them. This chain's CDR3 is CASSRGVIQETQYF. CDR3 bases: TGTGCCAGCAGTCGTGGGGTTATCCAAGAGACCCAGTACTTC.

V and J are TRBV4-3 and TRBJ2-1, with a tentative D call TRBD2 (5 bases). From germline, CDR1 is LGHNA and CDR2 YSLEER. The CDR3 contains 18 residues. V was trimmed by 2 bases and J by 4 bases, leaving 21 bases between them. The CDR3 coding sequence is TGCGCCAGCAGCCAAACCACCACTAGGCTCGCTGCTTACAATGAGCAGTTCTTC. This gives the protein CASSQTTTRLAAYNEQFF.

The chain is built from TRBV18 and TRBJ2-7; D is undetermined. The CDR3 loop spans 15 amino acids. V was trimmed by 0 bases and J by 2 bases, leaving 11 bases between them. CDR1 is KGHSH and CDR2 is LQKENI in the germline V gene. CDR3 loop: CASSPPGHNPYEQYF. CDR3 in DNA: TGTGCCAGCTCACCACCGGGCCACAACCCCTACGAGCAGTACTTC.